Listed here are 18 T cell receptor beta chains from one sample, sequenced in a study of monozygotic twins with inflammatory bowel disease. TCRdb reprocessed the 5' RACE reads and keeps a single row for each CDR3 protein, giving no DNA. Here the sample table reports fewer than 550,000 distinct CDR3 sequences. Source material: blood. Every receptor here comes from a human donor with ulcerative colitis or Crohn's disease, or a healthy co-twin of an affected twin (not recorded which).

The chain employs TRBV3-1 and TRBJ2-1; TCRdb picks TRBD1, but there is no DNA to check that call. The germline V gene encodes CDR1 LGHDT and CDR2 YNNKEL (reference sequence). The CDR3 has 15 amino acids. The CDR3: CASSQSRSGDNEQFF.

The chain uses TRBV5-1 and TRBJ1-3; TCRdb selects TRBD1, and the lack of DNA leaves this call unchecked. Per germline, CDR1 SGHRS and CDR2 YFSETQ. The CDR3 totals 14 residues. This CDR3 is CASSLGQGTNTIYF.

The chain employs TRBV5-4 and TRBJ2-2; TCRdb's D gene call, TRBD2, goes unchecked for lack of DNA. CDR3 length equals 17 residues. The germline V gene encodes CDR1 SGHNT and CDR2 YYREEE (reference sequence). CDR3 loop: CASSFTSGGAYTGELFF.

The chain joins TRBV30 to TRBJ1-5; the TCRdb D gene call, TRBD1, has no DNA to confirm it. Germline assignment: CDR1 GTSNPN and CDR2 SVGIG (reference sequence). The CDR3 runs to 15 residues. CDR3 loop: CAWSVRKGGEEPQHF.

This chain uses TRBV6-5 with TRBJ2-7; with no DNA, the TCRdb D assignment of TRBD1 cannot be verified. The CDR3 has 15 amino acids. CDR1 is MNHEY and CDR2 is SVGAGI in the germline V gene. Here the CDR3 reads CASSYEGGATYEQYF.

The rearrangement uses TRBV6-1 and TRBJ2-7. Germline CDR1 reads MNHNS; CDR2 reads SASEGT. The CDR3 covers 14 residues. The CDR3 region is CASSRTWDLYEQYF.

The rearrangement links TRBV5-1 to TRBJ2-3. The germline CDR1 and CDR2 sequences are SGHRS and YFSETQ. This CDR3 spans 15 amino acids. CDR3 residues: CASSVDLAWEDTQYF. Variable domain in full (rest from reference TRBV5-1 and TRBJ2-3): KAGVTQTPRYLIKTRGQQVTLSCSPISGHRSVSWYQQTPGQGLQFLFEYFSETQRNKGNFPGRFSGRQFSNSRSEMNVSTLELGDSALYLCASSVDLAWEDTQYFGPGTRLTVL.

CDR3 region: CASSFSSGETQYF. The chain recombines TRBV7-2 with TRBJ2-5. The V gene's germline CDR1 is SGHTA and CDR2 FQGNSA. CDR3 length equals 13 residues.

The CDR3 region is CASSSYTHGYRGDYGYTF. V gene TRBV11-2 combines with J gene TRBJ1-2; TCRdb proposes TRBD1, but this gene call is untestable without DNA. Per the germline V gene, CDR1 is SGHAT and CDR2 is FQNNGV. The CDR3 consists of 18 residues.

This sequence joins TRBV11-2 and TRBJ2-1; lacking DNA, the TRBD2 call made by TCRdb goes unchecked. CDR3 length: 16 amino acids. The germline CDR1 and CDR2 sequences are SGHAT and FQNNGV. CDR3 region: CASSLEPSSGRARTFF.

The V gene is TRBV9, the J gene TRBJ1-1. Germline assignment: CDR1 SGDLS and CDR2 YYNGEE. This CDR3 is 13 amino acids long. The CDR3 reads CASSVFGNTEAFF. The whole variable domain, remainder taken from reference TRBV9 and TRBJ1-1, is DSGVTQTPKHLITATGQRVTLRCSPRSGDLSVYWYQQSLDQGLQFLIQYYNGEERAKGNILERFSAQQFPDLHSELNLSSLELGDSALYFCASSVFGNTEAFFGQGTRLTVV.

The chain carries TRBV20-1 and TRBJ1-1; lacking DNA, the TRBD1 call made by TCRdb goes unchecked. The CDR3 consists of 13 residues. Germline V CDR1 and CDR2: DFQATT, SNEGSKA (reference sequence). The CDR3 loop is CSARFRVDTEAFF.

This chain links TRBV5-1 with TRBJ2-7. The CDR3 covers 12 residues. The V gene's germline CDR1 is SGHRS and CDR2 YFSETQ. The CDR3 reads CASSLGKYEQYF.

The V and J genes are TRBV20-1 and TRBJ1-5; the TCRdb D gene call, TRBD1, has no DNA to confirm it. Germline values: CDR1 DFQATT, CDR2 SNEGSKA (reference sequence). This CDR3 comprises 13 residues. This CDR3 is CSAKGTSNQPQHF.

The chain employs TRBV6-5 and TRBJ1-6; the D call of TRBD1 rests on TCRdb alone, since no DNA is present to check it. This CDR3 contains 15 residues. The germline V gene encodes CDR1 MNHEY and CDR2 SVGAGI. CDR3 residues: CASSSQDRGNSPLHF.

This chain connects TRBV18 to TRBJ1-4. Germline assignment: CDR1 KGHSH and CDR2 LQKENI. The CDR3 is 15 amino acids. The CDR3 loop is CASSPLLGIGEKLFF.

The J gene is TRBJ2-2, the V gene TRBV5-1. Germline CDR1 and CDR2: SGHRS and YFSETQ. CDR3 size: 12 residues. The CDR3 here is CASSRGPGELFF.

This CDR3 is CASSFRGIAGELFF. V and J are TRBV14 and TRBJ2-2; TCRdb lists TRBD2, though no DNA is available to test this call. CDR3 length: 14 residues. Germline V gene sequence: CDR1 SGHDN, CDR2 FVKESK. Full variable domain (remainder filled in from reference TRBV14 and TRBJ2-2): EAGVTQFPSHSVIEKGQTVTLRCDPISGHDNLYWYRRVMGKEIKFLLHFVKESKQDESGMPNNRFLAERTGGTYSTLKVQPAELEDSGVYFCASSFRGIAGELFFGEGSRLTVL.